Presented here are 22 T cell receptor beta chains from one specimen sequenced in a study of radiotherapy plus CTLA-4 blockade in lung cancer. Sequencing was performed with immunoSEQ multiplex PCR; in TCRdb, only in-frame clones are kept and a portion is missing. The sample records more than 75,000 clones, roughly 80% being singletons. Here the sequenced sample was peripheral blood, taken from a patient treated with radiotherapy plus ipilimumab. These receptors came from a human donor with non-small cell lung cancer that progressed on radiotherapy plus ipilimumab.

The chain combines TRBV28 with TRBJ2-3; TRBD1 matches 10 bases. Germline assignment: CDR1 MDHEN and CDR2 SYDVKM. The J segment lost 2 bases and the V segment lost 7 bases, leaving 9 bases of the junction unmatched. The CDR3 extends over 16 amino acids. For the CDR3, the DNA is TGTGCCAGCATTCCCCCTGGGACAGGGGACACAGATACGCAGTATTTT. This translates into CASIPPGTGDTDTQYF.

V is TRBV6-5 and J is TRBJ2-1, with 7 bases identical to TRBD2. The junction had 11 bases not matched to a gene; V was cut back by 11 bases and J by 7 bases. The germline V gene encodes CDR1 MNHEY and CDR2 SVGAGI. The CDR3 runs to 13 residues. CDR3 region: CASHSGTTNEQFF. The CDR3 nucleotides are TGTGCCTCCCACTCCGGGACTACTAATGAGCAGTTCTTC.

V gene TRBV4-2 combines with J gene TRBJ2-1; 7 bases map to TRBD2. The CDR3 sequence is 16 residues long. Per germline, CDR1 LGHNA and CDR2 YNFKEQ. V lost 3 bases and J lost 6; bases outside the gene matches: 11. CDR3 nucleotide sequence: TGTGCCAGCAGCCAGGGGGGAGGGCCGGCCGGCAATGAGCAGTTCTTC. It encodes CASSQGGGPAGNEQFF.

This chain uses TRBV18 with TRBJ2-1; maybe TRBD2 (6 bases). This CDR3 has 15 residues. Per the germline V gene, CDR1 is KGHSH and CDR2 is LQKENI. V lost 4 bases, J lost 0 bases, and 10 bases lay in between. The CDR3 bases are TGTGCCAGCTCACAGAGTAGCGGCTCCTACAATGAGCAGTTCTTC. Amino acids: CASSQSSGSYNEQFF. Full variable domain (rest looked up from reference TRBV18 and TRBJ2-1): NAGVMQNPRHLVRRRGQEARLRCSPMKGHSHVYWYRQLPEEGLKFMVYLQKENIIDESGMPKERFSAEFPKEGPSILRIQQVVRGDSAAYFCASSQSSGSYNEQFFGPGTRLTVL.

The rearrangement uses TRBV5-1 and TRBJ2-3, with 10 nucleotides matching TRBD2. CDR3 length: 15 residues. V lost 4 bases, J lost 4 bases, and 6 bases stayed unmatched. The germline V gene encodes CDR1 SGHRS and CDR2 YFSETQ. The CDR3 region has the DNA TGCGCCAGCAGCCCTAGCGGGAGCGGGGCAGATACGCAGTATTTT. This codes for CASSPSGSGADTQYF.

The chain uses TRBV29-1 and TRBJ2-7; 12 bases map to TRBD2. The germline gives CDR1 SQVTM, CDR2 ANQGSEA. Germline trimming cut 4 bases from V and 7 bases from J; bases unmatched to any gene: 5. The CDR3 is made up of 13 amino acids. The CDR3 region is CSVGGLAGKEQYF. CDR3 sequence (DNA): TGCAGCGTTGGGGGACTAGCGGGTAAAGAGCAGTACTTC.

The J gene is TRBJ2-7, the V gene TRBV6-5, with D unresolved. Germline assignment: CDR1 MNHEY and CDR2 SVGAGI. The CDR3 covers 15 residues. Trimming pared 0 bases from V and 3 bases from J, leaving 12 bases between. This CDR3 reads CASSYSESTGYEQYF. CDR3 bases: TGTGCCAGCAGTTACTCCGAGAGTACGGGCTACGAGCAGTACTTC.

The chain combines TRBV28 with TRBJ2-1; a weak D match, TRBD2 (5 bases). The CDR3 consists of 12 residues. In germline, CDR1 is MDHEN, CDR2 SYDVKM. The V end lost 7 bases, the J end lost 7 bases, and 11 bases lay between the germline ends. The DNA for the CDR3 is TGTGCCAGCACCCGGGGTCGGAATGAGCAGTTCTTC. Amino acids: CASTRGRNEQFF.

The V call is TRBV29-1, the J call TRBJ2-5, with 13 bases matching TRBD2. CDR3 length equals 14 residues. After removal of 6 bases from V and 5 bases from J, the junction contained 6 bases not matched to a gene. Germline lookup yields CDR1 SQVTM and CDR2 ANQGSEA. The CDR3 DNA reads as TGCAGCGTCCGGGGACTAGCGGGAAGCGAGACCCAGTACTTC. This encodes CSVRGLAGSETQYF.

The genes are TRBV13 and TRBJ1-2; TRBD1 matches 7 bases. The V gene's germline CDR1 is PRHDT and CDR2 FYEKMQ (reference sequence). This CDR3 has 15 residues. V was pared by 8 bases and J by 0 bases, with 9 bases of the junction left unmatched. The DNA for the CDR3 is TGTGCCAGCGGAATATCAGGGGGAACTAACTATGGCTACACCTTC. Translating gives CASGISGGTNYGYTF.

Only a few counts were recorded for this clone. The chain carries TRBV5-6 and TRBJ2-7; a possible D gene is TRBD1 (5 bases). The V and J ends lost 4 bases and 5 bases respectively, with 19 bases between them. The germline gives CDR1 SGHDT, CDR2 YYEEEE. This CDR3 is built from 15 residues. CDR3 sequence reads: CASSPSGALHHEQYV. In nucleotides, the CDR3 is TGTGCCAGCAGCCCGAGTGGGGCGCTTCACCACGAGCAGTACGTC.

J is TRBJ2-7 and V is TRBV1; the table's TRBD2 call for D was not verified on the DNA. TRBV1 is noted as a pseudogene. The CDR3 has 20 amino acids. The CDR3: CTSSQTRVSGRANGFHEQYF. CDR3 sequence (DNA): TGCACCAGCAGCCAAACGCGGGTTAGCGGGAGGGCAAACGGGTTCCACGAGCAGTACTTC.

The CDR3 bases are TGTGCCAGCAAGCATACCAGGGGTCCCTATGGCTACACCTTC. Translation: CASKHTRGPYGYTF. The chain couples TRBV27 to TRBJ1-2; D may be TRBD1 (6 bases). CDR1 and CDR2 (germline): MNHEY, SMNVEV (reference sequence). V shed 7 bases and J shed 4 bases, with 16 bases lying between them. CDR3 size: 14 residues.

Comments on this clone: One junction end disagrees with the germline gene, perhaps due to a read error. The chain employs TRBV6-6 and TRBJ2-3; TRBD2 matches at 10 bases. Per germline, CDR1 MNHNY and CDR2 SVGAGI (reference sequence). The CDR3 has 12 amino acids. The CDR3 coding sequence is TGTGCCAGCAGTTCCACGGGACTAGCGATACTCTTT. Amino acids: CASSSTGLAILF.

The rearrangement joins TRBV5-8 to TRBJ2-1; 14 bases line up with TRBD2. From germline, CDR1 is SGHTS and CDR2 YDEGEE. The CDR3 sequence is 18 residues long. V lost 4 bases to trimming and J lost 7 bases; unmatched junction nucleotides: 13. The CDR3 spells CASSPVGLAGVFRNEQFF. The DNA for the CDR3 is TGTGCCAGCAGCCCTGTGGGACTAGCGGGAGTTTTTAGGAATGAGCAGTTCTTC.

This chain joins TRBV10-1 and TRBJ2-7, with D possibly matching TRBD1 (7 bases). This CDR3 has 14 amino acids. Trimming pared 4 bases from V and 3 bases from J, leaving 13 bases between. CDR1 is WNHNN and CDR2 is SYGVQD in the germline V gene (reference sequence). CDR3 in amino acids: CASSVGQGGYEQYF. The CDR3 DNA reads as TGCGCCAGCAGTGTTGGGCAGGGGGGCTACGAGCAGTACTTC.

The genes are TRBV7-9 and TRBJ2-7, with TRBD2 matching 12 bases. The V gene's germline CDR1 is SEHNR and CDR2 FQNEAQ (reference sequence). The CDR3 runs to 17 residues. Germline trimming cut 3 bases from V and 1 base from J; bases unmatched to any gene: 7. CDR3: CASSLTLGLAGSYEQYF. CDR3 nucleotides: TGTGCCAGCAGCTTGACCCTCGGACTAGCGGGATCCTACGAGCAGTACTTC.

The chain has TRBV15 and TRBJ2-1; 8 bases fit TRBD1. J lost 4 bases, V lost 5 bases, and 7 bases had no gene match. The CDR3 runs 15 residues. Per germline, CDR1 LNHNV and CDR2 YYDKDF (reference sequence). The CDR3 bases are TGTGCCACCAGCCCTAACCGGGACAGGTACAATGAGCAGTTCTTC. This gives the protein CATSPNRDRYNEQFF.

This chain uses TRBV9 with TRBJ1-1, with unresolved D. Trimming took 0 bases from V and 1 from J, leaving 4 bases between them. Germline V lookup: CDR1 SGDLS, CDR2 YYNGEE. The CDR3 runs to 13 residues. The CDR3 spells CASSVDGNTEAFF. The CDR3, as DNA: TGTGCCAGCAGCGTAGATGGGAACACTGAAGCTTTCTTT.

The chain combines TRBV6-4 with TRBJ2-2, with 13 bases fitting TRBD2. This CDR3 has 16 residues. J was trimmed by 5 bases and V by 6 bases; bases with no gene match: 6. Per the germline V gene, CDR1 is MRHNA and CDR2 is SNTAGT. The CDR3 here is CASSRLAGGLTGELFF. DNA of the CDR3: TGTGCCAGCAGCCGACTAGCGGGAGGTCTGACCGGGGAGCTGTTTTTT.

V usage is TRBV5-4 and J usage is TRBJ2-7; D possibly corresponds to TRBD2 (6 bases). V was cut by 2 bases and J by 0 bases, with 9 bases left in between. Germline CDR1 and CDR2: SGHNT and YYREEE (reference sequence). CDR3 length: 14 amino acids. CDR3 loop: CASSFRETSYEQYF. The CDR3 nucleotides read TGTGCCAGCAGCTTTCGGGAGACCTCCTACGAGCAGTACTTC.

This clone was counted a few times. The chain's CDR3 is CATGTGYNEQFF. The CDR3 nucleotides are TGTGCCACCGGGACAGGTTACAATGAGCAGTTCTTC. V and J are TRBV2 and TRBJ2-1; 8 bases map to TRBD1. Germline CDR1 is SNHLY and CDR2 is FYNNEI. With 10 bases clipped from V and 4 bases from J, the junction kept 3 bases outside the gene matches. This CDR3 has 12 residues.